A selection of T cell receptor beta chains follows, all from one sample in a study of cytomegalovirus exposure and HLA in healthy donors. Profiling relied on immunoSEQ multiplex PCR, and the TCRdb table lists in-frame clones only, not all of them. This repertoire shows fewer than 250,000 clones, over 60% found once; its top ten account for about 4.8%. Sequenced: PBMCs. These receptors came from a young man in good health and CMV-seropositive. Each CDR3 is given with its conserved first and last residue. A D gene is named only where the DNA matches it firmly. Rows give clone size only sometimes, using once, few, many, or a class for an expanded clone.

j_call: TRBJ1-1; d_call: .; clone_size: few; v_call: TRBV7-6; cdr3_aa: CASSRTPSNTEAFF; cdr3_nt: TGTGCCAGCAGCCGGACACCTTCCAACACTGAAGCTTTCTTT
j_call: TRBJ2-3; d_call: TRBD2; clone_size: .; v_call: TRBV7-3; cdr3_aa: CASSLKAGTSGRTDTQYF; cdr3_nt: TGTGCCAGCAGCTTAAAGGCCGGGACTAGCGGGCGGACAGATACGCAGTATTTT
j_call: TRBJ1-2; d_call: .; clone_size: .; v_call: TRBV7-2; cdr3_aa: CASSLEAGPYGYTF; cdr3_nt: TGTGCCAGCAGCTTAGAAGCAGGGCCCTATGGCTACACCTTC
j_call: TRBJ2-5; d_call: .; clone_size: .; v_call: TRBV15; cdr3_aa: CATSRGRGETQYF; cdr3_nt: TGTGCCACCAGCAGAGGTCGGGGGGAGACCCAGTACTTC
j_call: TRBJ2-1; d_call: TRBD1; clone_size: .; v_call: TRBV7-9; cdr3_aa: CASSAGGNEQFF; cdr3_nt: TGTGCCAGCAGCGCAGGGGGCAATGAGCAGTTCTTC
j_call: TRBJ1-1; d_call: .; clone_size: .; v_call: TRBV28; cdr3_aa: CASSSMAGTEAFF; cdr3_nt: TGTGCCAGCAGTTCCATGGCGGGCACTGAAGCTTTCTTT
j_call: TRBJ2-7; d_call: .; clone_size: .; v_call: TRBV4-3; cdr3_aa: CASSQEYHLAYEQYF; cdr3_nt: TGCGCCAGCAGCCAAGAGTATCACTTAGCCTACGAGCAGTACTTC
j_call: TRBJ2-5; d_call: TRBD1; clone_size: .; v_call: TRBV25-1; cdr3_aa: CARPTGTGGFQETQYF; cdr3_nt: TGTGCCAGACCAACCGGGACAGGGGGCTTCCAAGAGACCCAGTACTTC
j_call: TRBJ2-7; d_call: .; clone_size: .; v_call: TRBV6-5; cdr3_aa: CASRGGGSYEQYF; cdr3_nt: TGTGCCAGCAGGGGGGGTGGGTCCTACGAGCAGTACTTC
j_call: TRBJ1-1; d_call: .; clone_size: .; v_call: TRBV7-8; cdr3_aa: CASSLGSAGWASEAFF; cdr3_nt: TGTGCCAGCAGCTTAGGTTCCGCGGGTTGGGCATCTGAAGCTTTCTTT
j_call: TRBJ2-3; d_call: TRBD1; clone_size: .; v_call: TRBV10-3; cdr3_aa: CAISEGDRGFTDTQYF; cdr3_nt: TGTGCCATCAGTGAAGGGGACAGGGGGTTCACAGATACGCAGTATTTT
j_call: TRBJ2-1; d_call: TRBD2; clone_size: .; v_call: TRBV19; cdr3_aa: CASTIAGINEQFF; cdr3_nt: TGTGCCAGTACTATAGCGGGGATCAATGAGCAGTTCTTC
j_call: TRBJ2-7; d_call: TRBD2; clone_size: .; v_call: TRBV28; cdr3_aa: CASRGLAGGPGYEQYF; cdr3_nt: TGTGCCAGCCGAGGACTAGCGGGAGGGCCCGGCTACGAGCAGTACTTC
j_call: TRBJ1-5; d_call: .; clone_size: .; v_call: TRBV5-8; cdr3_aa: CASSLLGDSNQPQHF; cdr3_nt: TGTGCCAGCAGCTTGCTGGGCGATAGCAATCAGCCCCAGCATTTT
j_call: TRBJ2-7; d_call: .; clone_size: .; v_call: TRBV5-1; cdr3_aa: CASSLGNGYEQYF; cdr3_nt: TGCGCCAGCAGCTTAGGCAACGGGTACGAGCAGTACTTC
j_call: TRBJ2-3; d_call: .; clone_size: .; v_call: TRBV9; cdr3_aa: CASSGTVGTDTQYF; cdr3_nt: TGTGCCAGCAGCGGGACAGTCGGGACAGATACGCAGTATTTT
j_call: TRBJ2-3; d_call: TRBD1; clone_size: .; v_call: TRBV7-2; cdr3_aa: CASNDRGQGTDTQYF; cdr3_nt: TGTGCCAGCAACGACAGGGGACAGGGAACAGATACGCAGTATTTT
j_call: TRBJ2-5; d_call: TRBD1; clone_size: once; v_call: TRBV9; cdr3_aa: CASSRWDRVKETQYF; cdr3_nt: TGTGCCAGCAGCAGATGGGACAGGGTGAAAGAGACCCAGTACTTC
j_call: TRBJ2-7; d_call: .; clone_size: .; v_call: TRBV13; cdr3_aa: CASSPGFQSEQYF; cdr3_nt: TGTGCCAGCAGCCCCGGTTTCCAAAGCGAGCAGTACTTC
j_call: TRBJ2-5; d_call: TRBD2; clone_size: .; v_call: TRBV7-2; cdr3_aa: CASSLVGTSLQETQYF; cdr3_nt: TGTGCCAGCAGCTTAGTCGGGACTAGCCTCCAAGAGACCCAGTACTTC
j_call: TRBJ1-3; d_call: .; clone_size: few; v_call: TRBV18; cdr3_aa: CASSTATGVSGNTIYF; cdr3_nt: TGTGCCAGCTCAACCGCGACAGGAGTCTCTGGAAACACCATATATTTT
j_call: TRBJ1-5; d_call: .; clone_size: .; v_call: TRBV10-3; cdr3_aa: CAISESGGSNQPQHF; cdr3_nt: TGTGCCATCAGTGAGTCGGGAGGGAGCAATCAGCCCCAGCATTTT
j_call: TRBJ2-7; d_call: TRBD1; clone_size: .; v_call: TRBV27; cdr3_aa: CASRAKGARAYEQYF; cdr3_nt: TGTGCCAGCAGAGCAAAGGGGGCGCGGGCCTACGAGCAGTACTTC
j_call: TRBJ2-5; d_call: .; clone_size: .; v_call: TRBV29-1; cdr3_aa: CSVRRGQETQYF; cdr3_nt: TGCAGCGTTCGCAGGGGTCAAGAGACCCAGTACTTC
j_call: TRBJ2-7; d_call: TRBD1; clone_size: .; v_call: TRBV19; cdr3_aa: CASSISGTGASEQYF; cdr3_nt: TGTGCCAGTAGTATATCAGGGACAGGGGCTTCCGAGCAGTACTTC
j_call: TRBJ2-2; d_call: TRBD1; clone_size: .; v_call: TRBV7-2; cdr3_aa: CASSLGTGGSGELFF; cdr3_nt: TGTGCCAGCAGCTTAGGAACAGGGGGAAGCGGGGAGCTGTTTTTT
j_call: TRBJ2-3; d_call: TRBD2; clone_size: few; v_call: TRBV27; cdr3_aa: CASSLSGEDTQYF; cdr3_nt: TGTGCCAGCAGCCTTAGCGGGGAGGATACGCAGTATTTT
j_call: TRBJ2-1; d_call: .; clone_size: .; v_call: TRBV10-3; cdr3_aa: CAISEYQGQFF; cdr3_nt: TGTGCCATCAGTGAGTATCAGGGACAGTTCTTC
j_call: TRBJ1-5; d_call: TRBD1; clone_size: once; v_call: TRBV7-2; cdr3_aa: CASSLGGQGIGQPQHF; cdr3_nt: TGTGCCAGCAGCTTAGGGGGACAGGGAATCGGGCAGCCCCAGCATTTT